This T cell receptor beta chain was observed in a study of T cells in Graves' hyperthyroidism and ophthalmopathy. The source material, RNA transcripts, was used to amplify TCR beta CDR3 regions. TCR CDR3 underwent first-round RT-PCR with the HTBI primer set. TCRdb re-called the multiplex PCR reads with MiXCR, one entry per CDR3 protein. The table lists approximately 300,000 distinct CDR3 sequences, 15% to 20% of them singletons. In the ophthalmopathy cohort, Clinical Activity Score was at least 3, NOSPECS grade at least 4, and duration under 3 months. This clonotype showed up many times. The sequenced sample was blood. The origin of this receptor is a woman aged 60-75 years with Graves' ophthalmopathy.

The CDR3 DNA sequence: TGCAGCGTTGAAGGGTACAGGGCCTACGAGCAGTACTTC. As protein: CSVEGYRAYEQYF. This sequence joins TRBV29-1 and TRBJ2-7, with D tentatively TRBD1 (6 bases). Germline CDR1 is SQVTM and CDR2 is ANQGSEA. This CDR3 has 13 residues. V shed 1 base and J shed 2 bases, with 9 bases lying between them.